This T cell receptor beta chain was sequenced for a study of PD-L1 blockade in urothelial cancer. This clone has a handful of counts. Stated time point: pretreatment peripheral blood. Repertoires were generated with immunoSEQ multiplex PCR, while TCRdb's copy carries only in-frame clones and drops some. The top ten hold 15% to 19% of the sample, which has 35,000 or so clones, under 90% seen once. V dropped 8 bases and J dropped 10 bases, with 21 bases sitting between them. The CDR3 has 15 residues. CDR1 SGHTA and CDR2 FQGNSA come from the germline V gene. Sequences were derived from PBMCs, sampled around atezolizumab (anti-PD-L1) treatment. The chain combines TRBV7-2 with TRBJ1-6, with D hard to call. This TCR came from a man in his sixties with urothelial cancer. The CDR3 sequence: CASGLRPGRESPLHF. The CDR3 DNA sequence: TGTGCCAGCGGACTCCGACCTGGTAGGGAGTCACCCCTCCACTTT.